Below, 11 T cell receptor beta chains from the same sample are listed, as sequenced in a study of T cells in Graves' hyperthyroidism and ophthalmopathy. There were TCR beta CDR3 regions amplified from RNA transcripts. When the TCR CDR3 underwent first-round RT-PCR, the HTBI primer set was used. MiXCR was run by TCRdb on the multiplex PCR reads, yielding one entry per CDR3 protein. The sample has approximately 400,000 distinct CDR3 sequences, approximately 15% seen once. The sequenced material came from blood. The receptors stem from a woman aged 60 to 75 with Graves' hyperthyroidism.

Ten or more counts support this clonotype. The chain recombines TRBV2 with TRBJ2-3; 8 nucleotides agree with TRBD1. With V trimmed by 10 bases and J by 4 bases, 13 bases remained unmatched. This CDR3 spans 15 amino acids. Germline CDR1 and CDR2: SNHLY and FYNNEI. The CDR3 loop is CATGRQGALPDTQYF. CDR3 nucleotides: TGTGCCACCGGGCGGCAGGGGGCGCTCCCAGATACGCAGTATTTT.

This clonotype was counted ten times or more. As DNA, the CDR3 is TGTGCCACCAGTGACCTCGGACAAATCGGGGAGCTGTTTTTT. This sequence encodes CATSDLGQIGELFF. The chain is built from TRBV24-1 and TRBJ2-2; tentatively, D is TRBD1 (5 bases). The CDR3 loop spans 14 amino acids. CDR1 and CDR2 (germline): KGHDR, SFDVKD. V was clipped by 4 bases and J by 7 bases, with 12 bases between them.

Worth noting for this clonotype: A much larger clone sits a single nucleotide away, making a read error possible. This chain connects TRBV11-3 to TRBJ2-1; D gene uncertain. CDR1 SGHNT and CDR2 YENEEA come from the germline V gene. Trimming stripped 0 bases from V and 3 bases from J, with 18 bases between. The CDR3 is 18 amino acids. The CDR3 DNA is TGTGCCAGCAGCTTAGATGGCTCCGCTCGGGCCTTCTACAATGAGCAGTTCTTC. Its translation: CASSLDGSARAFYNEQFF.

This chain links TRBV12-3 or TRBV12-4 with TRBJ2-2, with D perhaps TRBD2 (6 bases). The V end was cut by 3 bases, the J end by 1 base, with 15 bases between. The CDR3 extends over 17 amino acids. The DNA of the CDR3 is TGTGCCAGCAGTTTTGGGGGAACAGCGGGGAACACCGGGGAGCTGTTTTTT. Residues: CASSFGGTAGNTGELFF.

This clonotype was found many times. The V gene is TRBV7-9, the J gene TRBJ2-3; 13 nucleotides line up with TRBD2. The V and J ends lost 5 bases and 5 bases, in that order; junction bases with no gene match: 7. The length of the CDR3 is 16 residues. The germline V gene encodes CDR1 SEHNR and CDR2 FQNEAQ (reference sequence). The CDR3 sequence: CASSRTSGSEIDTQYF. In DNA form, the CDR3 reads TGTGCCAGCAGCCGGACTAGCGGGAGTGAGATAGATACGCAGTATTTT.

This clonotype was observed a handful of times. The V call is TRBV20-1, the J call TRBJ1-3; 8 nucleotides align to TRBD1. The germline V gene encodes CDR1 DFQATT and CDR2 SNEGSKA (reference sequence). V lost 4 bases, J lost 2 bases, and 10 bases stayed unmatched. The CDR3 length is 16 residues. In DNA form, the CDR3 reads TGCAGTGCTACCCCCGTGGACAGGGTAACTGGAAACACCATATATTTT. As protein: CSATPVDRVTGNTIYF.

V usage is TRBV28 and J usage is TRBJ2-1; D call uncertain. Germline V gene sequence: CDR1 MDHEN, CDR2 SYDVKM. Trimming took 2 bases from V and 10 from J, leaving 9 bases between them. The CDR3 has 12 residues. The CDR3 region has the DNA TGTGCCAGCAGTTTACTCGAAGGGGAGCAGTTCTTC. This codes for CASSLLEGEQFF.

This clonotype showed up just a few times. This chain uses TRBV9 with TRBJ1-2, with 8 bases that match TRBD1. V lost 4 bases, J lost 4 bases, and 15 bases stayed unmatched. The length of the CDR3 is 17 residues. Germline lookup yields CDR1 SGDLS and CDR2 YYNGEE. CDR3 amino acids: CASSPWTGLGLGYGYTF. Written as DNA, the CDR3 is TGTGCCAGCAGCCCATGGACAGGGTTGGGTTTAGGCTATGGCTACACCTTC.

This clonotype was detected ten times or more. The rearrangement joins TRBV2 to TRBJ1-2; maybe TRBD1 (5 bases). Germline loops: CDR1 SNHLY, CDR2 FYNNEI. This CDR3 spans 14 amino acids. Trimming pared 1 base from V and 1 base from J, leaving 7 bases between. CDR3 in DNA: TGTGCCAGCAGTGAAGGGGGCAATAACTATGGCTACACCTTC. Its protein is CASSEGGNNYGYTF.

The table lists this clonotype with a few counts. The gene calls are TRBV4-1 and TRBJ1-1; D gene unclear. The germline V and J ends were trimmed by 3 bases and 1 base, with 12 bases remaining between them. The CDR3 is 15 amino acids. Germline loops: CDR1 MGHRA, CDR2 YSYEKL. The CDR3 nucleotides read TGCGCCAGCAGCCATCGGATCCTAGCGAACACTGAAGCTTTCTTT. It encodes CASSHRILANTEAFF.

This clonotype was seen many times. The rearrangement joins TRBV5-5 to TRBJ1-6; 10 bases are shared with TRBD1. CDR3 length: 18 amino acids. V shed 0 bases, J shed 1 base, and the junction held 4 bases outside the gene matches. Per the germline V gene, CDR1 is SGHKS and CDR2 is YYEKEE (reference sequence). CDR3 amino acids: CASSLDGTGVSYNSPLHF. As DNA, the CDR3 is TGTGCCAGCAGCTTGGACGGGACAGGGGTTTCCTATAATTCACCCCTCCACTTT.